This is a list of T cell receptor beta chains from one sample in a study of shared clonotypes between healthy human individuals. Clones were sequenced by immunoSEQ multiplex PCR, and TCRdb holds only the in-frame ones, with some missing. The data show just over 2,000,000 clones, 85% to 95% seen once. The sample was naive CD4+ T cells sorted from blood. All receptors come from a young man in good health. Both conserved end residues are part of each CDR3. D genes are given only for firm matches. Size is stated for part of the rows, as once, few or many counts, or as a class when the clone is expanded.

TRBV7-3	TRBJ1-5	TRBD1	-	CASSFGTGGVQPQHF	TGTGCCAGCAGCTTCGGGACAGGGGGCGTTCAGCCCCAGCATTTT
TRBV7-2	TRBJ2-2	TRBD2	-	CASSNSGGTVTGELFF	TGTGCCAGCAGCAATAGCGGGGGGACGGTGACCGGGGAGCTGTTTTTT
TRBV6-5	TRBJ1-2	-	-	CASSRGLDYGYTF	TGTGCCAGCAGCAGAGGACTGGACTATGGCTACACCTTC
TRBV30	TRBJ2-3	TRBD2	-	CAWTPGLANTDTQYF	TGTGCCTGGACCCCGGGACTAGCGAACACAGATACGCAGTATTTT
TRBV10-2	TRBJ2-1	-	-	CASITATYNEQFF	TGCGCCAGCATTACCGCAACCTACAATGAGCAGTTCTTC
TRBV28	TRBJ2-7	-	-	CASSSRPEQYF	TGTGCCAGCAGTTCACGACCAGAGCAGTACTTC
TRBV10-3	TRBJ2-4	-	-	CAINPPRALDDKMKNIQYF	TGTGCCATCAATCCCCCCAGGGCTCTCGACGATAAGATGAAAAACATTCAGTACTTC
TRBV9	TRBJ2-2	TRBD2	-	CASGKRDLNTGELFF	TGTGCCAGCGGGAAGCGGGACCTGAACACCGGGGAGCTGTTTTTT
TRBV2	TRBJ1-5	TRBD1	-	CASSEAPTIRGNQPQHF	TGTGCCAGCAGTGAAGCGCCTACCATCAGGGGGAATCAGCCCCAGCATTTT
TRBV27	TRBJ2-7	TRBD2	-	CASRRAGGVSYEQYF	TGTGCCAGCAGAAGAGCGGGAGGGGTCTCCTACGAGCAGTACTTC
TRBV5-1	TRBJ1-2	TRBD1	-	CASSFSAGGNGYTF	TGCGCCAGCAGCTTCTCGGCAGGGGGAAATGGCTACACCTTC
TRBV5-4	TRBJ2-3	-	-	CASSFGIGDTQYF	TGTGCCAGCAGCTTTGGGATTGGAGATACGCAGTATTTT
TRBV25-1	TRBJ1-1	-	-	CASSESEGIGDTEAFF	TGTGCCAGCAGTGAATCAGAGGGAATAGGGGACACTGAAGCTTTCTTT
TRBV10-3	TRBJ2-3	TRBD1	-	CASQQGADTQYF	TGTGCCTCACAACAGGGGGCGGATACGCAGTATTTT
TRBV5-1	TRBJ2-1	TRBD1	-	CASSLDRGTTGEQFF	TGCGCCAGCAGCTTGGACAGGGGAACGACAGGTGAGCAGTTCTTC
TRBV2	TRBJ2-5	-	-	CASTNGVVGGKEQETQYF	TGTGCCAGCACCAACGGGGTAGTCGGGGGCAAGGAGCAAGAGACCCAGTACTTC
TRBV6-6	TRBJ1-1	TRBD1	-	CASSYPRQGADTEAFF	TGTGCCAGCAGTTACCCCAGACAGGGGGCGGACACTGAAGCTTTCTTT
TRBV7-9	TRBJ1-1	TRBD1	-	CASSLGTGGRAFF	TGTGCCAGCAGCTTAGGGACAGGGGGCCGAGCTTTCTTT
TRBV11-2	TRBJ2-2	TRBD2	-	CASSTLAGVTGELFF	TGTGCCAGCAGCACCTTAGCGGGAGTCACCGGGGAGCTGTTTTTT
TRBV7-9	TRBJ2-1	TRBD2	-	CASSTGLAGGDEQFF	TGTGCCAGCAGCACGGGACTAGCGGGAGGGGATGAGCAGTTCTTC
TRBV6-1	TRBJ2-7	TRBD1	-	CASSAETGPSYEQYF	TGTGCCAGCAGTGCCGAGACAGGGCCCTCCTACGAGCAGTACTTC
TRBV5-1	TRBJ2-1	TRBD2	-	CASSLGTSGTGEQFF	TGCGCCAGCAGCTTGGGGACTAGCGGGACCGGTGAGCAGTTCTTC
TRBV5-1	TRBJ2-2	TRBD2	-	CASSRLAGDTGELFF	TGCGCCAGCAGTAGACTAGCGGGGGATACCGGGGAGCTGTTTTTT
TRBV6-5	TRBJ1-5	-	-	CASSYSQGPQHF	TGTGCCAGCAGTTACTCACAGGGGCCCCAGCATTTT
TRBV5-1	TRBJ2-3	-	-	CASSITGSSDTQYF	TGCGCCAGCAGCATCACGGGGAGTTCAGATACGCAGTATTTT
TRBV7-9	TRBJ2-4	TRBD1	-	CASSFGTGGRDIQYF	TGTGCCAGCAGCTTCGGGACAGGGGGAAGGGACATTCAGTACTTC
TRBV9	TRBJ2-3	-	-	CASSPPGYGSDTQYF	TGTGCCAGCAGCCCACCGGGGTACGGGTCAGATACGCAGTATTTT
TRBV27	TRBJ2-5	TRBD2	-	CASSPRTSGVETQYF	TGTGCCAGCAGTCCAAGGACTAGCGGGGTAGAGACCCAGTACTTC
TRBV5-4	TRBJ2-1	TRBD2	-	CASSVVAGASEQFF	TGTGCCAGCAGCGTAGTAGCGGGAGCTTCTGAGCAGTTCTTC
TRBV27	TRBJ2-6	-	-	CASVSSGANVLTF	TGTGCCAGCGTCTCGTCTGGGGCCAACGTCCTGACTTTC
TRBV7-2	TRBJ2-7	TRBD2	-	CASSFGLAGSYEQYF	TGTGCCAGCAGCTTCGGACTAGCGGGATCCTACGAGCAGTACTTC
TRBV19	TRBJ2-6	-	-	CASSELSGANVLTF	TGTGCCAGTAGTGAGTTATCTGGGGCCAACGTCCTGACTTTC
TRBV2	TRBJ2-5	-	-	CASRSGETQYF	TGTGCCAGCAGGTCAGGAGAGACCCAGTACTTC
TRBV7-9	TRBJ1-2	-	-	CASSLGDVGYTF	TGTGCCAGCAGCTTAGGGGACGTTGGCTACACCTTC
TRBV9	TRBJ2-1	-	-	CASSGSGSSYNEQFF	TGTGCCAGCAGCGGCAGCGGAAGCTCCTACAATGAGCAGTTCTTC
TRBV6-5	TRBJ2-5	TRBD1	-	CASSGTEETQYF	TGTGCCAGCAGTGGGACAGAAGAGACCCAGTACTTC
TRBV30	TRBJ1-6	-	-	CAWDRDSAQGILHF	TGTGCCTGGGATCGCGACAGCGCACAGGGTATCCTCCACTTT
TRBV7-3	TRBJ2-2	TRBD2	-	CASSLNPSGRTGELFF	TGTGCCAGCAGCTTAAACCCTAGCGGGAGGACCGGGGAGCTGTTTTTT
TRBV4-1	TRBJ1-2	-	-	CASSQVGVSGNYGYTF	TGCGCCAGCAGCCAAGTAGGGGTCAGCGGTAACTATGGCTACACCTTC
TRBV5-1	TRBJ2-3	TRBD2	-	CASSLALASGSRADTQYF	TGCGCCAGCAGCTTGGCCCTTGCTAGCGGGAGTCGGGCAGATACGCAGTATTTT
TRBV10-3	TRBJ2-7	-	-	CAISGGQQVQYF	TGTGCCATCAGTGGAGGCCAGCAAGTGCAGTACTTC
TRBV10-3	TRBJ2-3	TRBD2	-	CAISTGLASTDTQYF	TGTGCCATCAGTACGGGACTAGCGAGCACAGATACGCAGTATTTT
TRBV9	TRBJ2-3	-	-	CASSSDTDTQYF	TGTGCCAGCAGCTCCGACACAGATACGCAGTATTTT
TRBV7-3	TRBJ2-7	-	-	CASSLTRDESYEQYF	TGTGCCAGCAGCTTAACGAGAGATGAATCCTACGAGCAGTACTTC
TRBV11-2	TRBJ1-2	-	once	CASSLKGGNGYTF	TGTGCCAGCAGCTTAAAGGGGGGGAACGGCTACACCTTC
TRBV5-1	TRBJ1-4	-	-	CASRGTPDEKLFF	TGCGCCAGCAGGGGGACTCCGGATGAAAAACTGTTTTTT
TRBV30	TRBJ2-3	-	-	CAWSVQGGSTDTQYF	TGTGCCTGGAGTGTACAGGGGGGGAGCACAGATACGCAGTATTTT
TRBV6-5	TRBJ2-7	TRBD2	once	CASRSLAGRDEQYF	TGTGCCAGCCGCTCACTAGCGGGGAGGGACGAGCAGTACTTC
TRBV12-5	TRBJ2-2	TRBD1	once	CASGLPRTGTNTGELFF	TGTGCTAGTGGTTTGCCCCGGACAGGGACGAACACCGGGGAGCTGTTTTTT
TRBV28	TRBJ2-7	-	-	CASSQLGGLTYEQYF	TGTGCCAGCAGTCAACTCGGGGGCTTGACGTACGAGCAGTACTTC
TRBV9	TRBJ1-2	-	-	CASGKGDGYTF	TGTGCCAGCGGAAAAGGAGATGGCTACACCTTC
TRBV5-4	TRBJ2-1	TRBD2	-	CASSLDIGGRDEQFF	TGTGCCAGCAGCTTGGATATCGGGGGGAGGGATGAGCAGTTCTTC
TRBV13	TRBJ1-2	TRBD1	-	CASSARDRGNYGYTF	TGCGCCAGCAGCGCCCGGGACAGGGGGAACTATGGCTACACCTTC
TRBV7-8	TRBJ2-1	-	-	CASSLSMGEQFF	TGTGCCAGCAGCTTATCGATGGGTGAGCAGTTCTTC